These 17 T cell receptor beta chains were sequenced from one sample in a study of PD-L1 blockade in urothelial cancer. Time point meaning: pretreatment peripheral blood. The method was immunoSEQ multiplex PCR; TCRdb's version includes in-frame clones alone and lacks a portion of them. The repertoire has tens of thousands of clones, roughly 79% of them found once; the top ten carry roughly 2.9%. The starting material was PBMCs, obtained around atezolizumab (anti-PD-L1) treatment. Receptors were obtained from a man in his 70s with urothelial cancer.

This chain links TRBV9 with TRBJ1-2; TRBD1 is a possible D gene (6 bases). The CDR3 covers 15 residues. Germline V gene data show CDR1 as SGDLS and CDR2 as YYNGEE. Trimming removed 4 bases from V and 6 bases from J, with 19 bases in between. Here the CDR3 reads CASSYTGQPPDGYTF. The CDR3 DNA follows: TGTGCCAGCAGCTACACAGGACAGCCTCCTGATGGCTACACCTTC.

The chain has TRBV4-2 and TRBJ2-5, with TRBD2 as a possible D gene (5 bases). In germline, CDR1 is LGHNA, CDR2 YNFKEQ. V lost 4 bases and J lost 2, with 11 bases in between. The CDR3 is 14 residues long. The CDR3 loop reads CASSPPPGQETQYF. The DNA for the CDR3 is TGTGCCAGCAGCCCACCACCGGGGCAAGAGACCCAGTACTTC.

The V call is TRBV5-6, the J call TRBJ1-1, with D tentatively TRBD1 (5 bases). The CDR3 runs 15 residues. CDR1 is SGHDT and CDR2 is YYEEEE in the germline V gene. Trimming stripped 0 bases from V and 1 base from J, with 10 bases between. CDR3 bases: TGTGCCAGCAGCTTGGAGATCGGGGGGAACACTGAAGCTTTCTTT. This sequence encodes CASSLEIGGNTEAFF.

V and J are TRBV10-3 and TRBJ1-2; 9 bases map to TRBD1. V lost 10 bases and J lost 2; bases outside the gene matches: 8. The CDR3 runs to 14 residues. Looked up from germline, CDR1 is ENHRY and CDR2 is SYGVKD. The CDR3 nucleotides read TGTGCCACCCAAACAGGGGGCGCGAACTATGGCTACACCTTC. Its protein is CATQTGGANYGYTF.

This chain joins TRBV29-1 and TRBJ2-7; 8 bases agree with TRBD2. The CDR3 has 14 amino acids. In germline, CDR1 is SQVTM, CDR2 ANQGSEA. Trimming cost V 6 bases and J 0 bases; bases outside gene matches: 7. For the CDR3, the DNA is TGCAGCGTGACTACTAGCGGTGACTCCTACGAGCAGTACTTC. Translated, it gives CSVTTSGDSYEQYF.

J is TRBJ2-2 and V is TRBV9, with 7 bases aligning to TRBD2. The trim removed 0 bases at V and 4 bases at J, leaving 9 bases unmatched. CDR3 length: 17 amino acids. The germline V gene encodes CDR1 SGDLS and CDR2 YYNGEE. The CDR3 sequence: CASSVATAGVSTGELFF. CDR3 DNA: TGTGCCAGCAGCGTAGCTACGGCGGGGGTGAGCACCGGGGAGCTGTTTTTT.

CDR3 amino acids: CASSPRQHNYGYTF. The CDR3 nucleotides are TGTGCCAGCAGCCCCAGACAACATAACTATGGCTACACCTTC. V and J are TRBV7-9 and TRBJ1-2; D is ambiguous. The CDR3 consists of 14 residues. V lost 5 bases and J lost 1, with 11 bases in between. Germline lookup yields CDR1 SEHNR and CDR2 FQNEAQ (reference sequence).

CDR3 region: CASSELAGAGADTQYF. DNA for the CDR3: TGTGCCAGCAGTGAACTAGCGGGAGCTGGCGCAGATACGCAGTATTTT. The genes are TRBV2 and TRBJ2-3, with TRBD2 matching over 10 bases. Germline V gene lookup returns CDR1 SNHLY and CDR2 FYNNEI. The CDR3 has 16 amino acids. After removal of 2 bases from V and 4 bases from J, the junction contained 6 bases not matched to a gene.

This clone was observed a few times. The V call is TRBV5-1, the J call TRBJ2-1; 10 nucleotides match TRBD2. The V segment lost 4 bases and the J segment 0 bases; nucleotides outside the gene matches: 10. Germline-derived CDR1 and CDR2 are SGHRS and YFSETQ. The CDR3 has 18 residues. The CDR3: CASSVSLAGSRSYNEQFF. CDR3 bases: TGCGCCAGCAGCGTATCACTAGCGGGGAGCCGCTCCTACAATGAGCAGTTCTTC. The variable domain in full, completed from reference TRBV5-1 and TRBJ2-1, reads KAGVTQTPRYLIKTRGQQVTLSCSPISGHRSVSWYQQTPGQGLQFLFEYFSETQRNKGNFPGRFSGRQFSNSRSEMNVSTLELGDSALYLCASSVSLAGSRSYNEQFFGPGTRLTVL.

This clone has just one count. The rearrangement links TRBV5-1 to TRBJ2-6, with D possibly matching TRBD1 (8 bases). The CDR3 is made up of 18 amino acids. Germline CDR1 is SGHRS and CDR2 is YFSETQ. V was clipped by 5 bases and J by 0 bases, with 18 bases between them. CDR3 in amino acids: CASSSGQGGSSGANVLTF. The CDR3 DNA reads TGCGCCAGCAGTTCAGGACAGGGCGGGAGCTCTGGGGCCAACGTCCTGACTTTC.

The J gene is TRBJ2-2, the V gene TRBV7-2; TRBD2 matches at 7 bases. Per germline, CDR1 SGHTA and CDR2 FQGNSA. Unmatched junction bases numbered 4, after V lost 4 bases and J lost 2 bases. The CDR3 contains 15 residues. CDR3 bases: TGTGCCAGCAGCTCTCCGACTAGCAACACCGGGGAGCTGTTTTTT. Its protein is CASSSPTSNTGELFF. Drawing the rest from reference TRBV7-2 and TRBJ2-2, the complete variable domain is GAGVSQSPSNKVTEKGKDVELRCDPISGHTALYWYRQSLGQGLEFLIYFQGNSAPDKSGLPSDRFSAERTGGSVSTLTIQRTQQEDSAVYLCASSSPTSNTGELFFGEGSRLTVL.

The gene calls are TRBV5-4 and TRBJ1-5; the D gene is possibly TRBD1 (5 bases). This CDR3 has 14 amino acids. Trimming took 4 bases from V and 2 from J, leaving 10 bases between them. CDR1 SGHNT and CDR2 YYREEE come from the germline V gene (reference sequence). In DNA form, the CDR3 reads TGTGCCAGCAGCATTGACAGCGGCAATCAGCCCCAGCATTTT. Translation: CASSIDSGNQPQHF.

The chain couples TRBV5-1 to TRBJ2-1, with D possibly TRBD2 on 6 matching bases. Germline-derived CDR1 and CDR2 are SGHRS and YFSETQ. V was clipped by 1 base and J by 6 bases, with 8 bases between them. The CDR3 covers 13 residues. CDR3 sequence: CASSLSGGNEQFF. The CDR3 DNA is TGCGCCAGCAGCTTGTCCGGGGGCAATGAGCAGTTCTTC.

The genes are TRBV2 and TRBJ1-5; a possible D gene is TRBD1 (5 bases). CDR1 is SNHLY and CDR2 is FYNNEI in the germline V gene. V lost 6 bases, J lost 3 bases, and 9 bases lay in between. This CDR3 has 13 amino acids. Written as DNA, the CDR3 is TGTGCCAGCAGAGGACAAATCAATCAGCCCCAGCATTTT. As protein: CASRGQINQPQHF. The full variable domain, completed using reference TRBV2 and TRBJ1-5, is EPEVTQTPSHQVTQMGQEVILRCVPISNHLYFYWYRQILGQKVEFLVSFYNNEISEKSEIFDDQFSVERPDGSNFTLKIRSTKLEDSAMYFCASRGQINQPQHFGDGTRLSIL.

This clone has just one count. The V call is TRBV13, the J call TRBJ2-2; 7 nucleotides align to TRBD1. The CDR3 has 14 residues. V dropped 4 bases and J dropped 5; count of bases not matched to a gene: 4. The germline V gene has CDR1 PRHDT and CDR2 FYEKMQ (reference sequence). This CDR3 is CASSSYRGTGELFF. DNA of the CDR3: TGTGCCAGCAGCTCCTACAGGGGAACCGGGGAGCTGTTTTTT.

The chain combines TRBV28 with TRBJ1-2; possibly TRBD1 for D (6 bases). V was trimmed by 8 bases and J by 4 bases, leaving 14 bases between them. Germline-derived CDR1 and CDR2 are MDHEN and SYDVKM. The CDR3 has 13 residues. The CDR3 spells CASGGGWGYGYTF. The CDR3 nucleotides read TGTGCCAGCGGGGGGGGCTGGGGCTATGGCTACACCTTC.

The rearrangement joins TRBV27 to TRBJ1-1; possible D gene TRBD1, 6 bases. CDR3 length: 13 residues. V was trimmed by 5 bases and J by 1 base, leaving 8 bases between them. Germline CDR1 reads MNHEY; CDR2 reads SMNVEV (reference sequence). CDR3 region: CASSQQGNTEAFF. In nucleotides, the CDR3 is TGTGCCAGCAGTCAACAGGGGAACACTGAAGCTTTCTTT.